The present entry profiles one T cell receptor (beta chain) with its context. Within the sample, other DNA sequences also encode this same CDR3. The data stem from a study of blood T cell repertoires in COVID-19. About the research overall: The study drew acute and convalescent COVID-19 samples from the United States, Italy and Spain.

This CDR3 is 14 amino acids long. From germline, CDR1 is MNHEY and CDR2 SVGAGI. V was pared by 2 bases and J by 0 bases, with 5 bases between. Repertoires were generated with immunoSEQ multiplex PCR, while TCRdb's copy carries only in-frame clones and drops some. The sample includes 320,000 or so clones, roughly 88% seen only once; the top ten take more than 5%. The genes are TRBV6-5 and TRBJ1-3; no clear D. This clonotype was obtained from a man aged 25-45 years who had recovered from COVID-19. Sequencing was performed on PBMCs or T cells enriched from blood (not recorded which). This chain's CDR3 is CASSYRSSGNTIYF. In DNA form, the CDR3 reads TGTGCCAGCAGTTACCGTAGCTCTGGAAACACCATATATTTT.